This TCR beta chain originates from a study of T cells expressing NK-cell markers. This CDR3 region has 13 residues. Germline V lookup: CDR1 SGHDT, CDR2 YYEEEE. From the 5' RACE reads, TCRdb lists one entry per CDR3 protein and no DNA. This repertoire includes more than 400,000 distinct CDR3 sequences. The specimen sequenced was blood T cells: a sorted CD56 or NKG2C T cell subset, CD4+ or CD8+ T cells, or bulk PBMC T cells (not recorded which). The chain employs TRBV5-6 and TRBJ2-1; TCRdb selects TRBD2, and the lack of DNA leaves this call unchecked. The source is a woman aged 18-70 years in good health. The CDR3 loop is CASSLPAGNEQFF.